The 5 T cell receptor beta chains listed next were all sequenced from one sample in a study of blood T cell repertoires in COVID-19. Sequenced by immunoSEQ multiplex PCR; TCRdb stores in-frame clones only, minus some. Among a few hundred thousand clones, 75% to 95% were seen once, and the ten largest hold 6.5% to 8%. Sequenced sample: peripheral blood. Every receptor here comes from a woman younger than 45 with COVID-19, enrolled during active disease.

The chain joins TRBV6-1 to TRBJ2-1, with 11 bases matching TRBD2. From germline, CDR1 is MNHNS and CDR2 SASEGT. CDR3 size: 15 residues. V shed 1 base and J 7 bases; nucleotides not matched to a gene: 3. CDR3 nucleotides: TGTGCCAGCAGTGAAGTACTAGCGGGAGTAAATGAGCAGTTCTTC. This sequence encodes CASSEVLAGVNEQFF.

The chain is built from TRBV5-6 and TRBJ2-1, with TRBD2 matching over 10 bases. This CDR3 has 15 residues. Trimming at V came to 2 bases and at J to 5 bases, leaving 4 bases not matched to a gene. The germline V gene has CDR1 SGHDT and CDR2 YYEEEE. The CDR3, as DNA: TGTGCCAGCAGCTTCCCAGCGGGAGGGAACAATGAGCAGTTCTTC. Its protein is CASSFPAGGNNEQFF.

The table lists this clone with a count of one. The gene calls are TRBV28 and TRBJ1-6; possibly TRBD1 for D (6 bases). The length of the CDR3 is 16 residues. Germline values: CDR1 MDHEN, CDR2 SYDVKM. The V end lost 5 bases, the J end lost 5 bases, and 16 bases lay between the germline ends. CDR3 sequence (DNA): TGTGCCAGCAGTGTCCCCCAGGGGACCCATAATTCACCCCTCCACTTT. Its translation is CASSVPQGTHNSPLHF.

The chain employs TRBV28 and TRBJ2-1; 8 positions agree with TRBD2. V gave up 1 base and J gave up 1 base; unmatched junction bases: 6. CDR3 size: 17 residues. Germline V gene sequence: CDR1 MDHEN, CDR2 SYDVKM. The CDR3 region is CASSLLLSGGSYNEQFF. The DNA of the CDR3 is TGTGCCAGCAGTTTATTACTATCGGGGGGGTCCTACAATGAGCAGTTCTTC.

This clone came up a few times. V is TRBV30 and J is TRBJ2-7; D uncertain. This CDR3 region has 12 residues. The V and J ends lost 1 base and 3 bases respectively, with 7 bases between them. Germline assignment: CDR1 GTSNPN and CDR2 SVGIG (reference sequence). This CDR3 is CAWSARNYEQYF. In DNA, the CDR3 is TGTGCCTGGAGTGCCAGGAACTACGAGCAGTACTTC.